The 20 T cell receptor beta chains in this list originate from one sample, sequenced in a study of blood T cell repertoires in COVID-19. The protocol was immunoSEQ multiplex PCR, while the TCRdb copy is restricted to in-frame clones and leaves out a portion. The sample yields 160,000 or so clones, 75% to 90% seen once. The specimen was peripheral blood. These receptors all come from a woman in her forties with acute or convalescent COVID-19.

This chain connects TRBV12-3 or TRBV12-4 to TRBJ2-7; maybe TRBD2 (5 bases). The CDR3 has 12 amino acids. Trimming cost V 4 bases and J 7 bases, with 11 bases left between them. This CDR3 is CASSYSSGEQYF. CDR3 DNA: TGTGCCAGCAGTTATTCGTCGGGGGAGCAGTACTTC.

CDR3 amino acids: CASSPTSGMVYEQYF. The CDR3 DNA sequence: TGCGCCAGCAGCCCTACTAGCGGGATGGTTTACGAGCAGTACTTC. The chain couples TRBV5-1 to TRBJ2-7, with 10 positions matching TRBD2. V was pared by 4 bases and J by 4 bases, with 8 bases of the junction left unmatched. CDR3 length: 15 amino acids. The germline gives CDR1 SGHRS, CDR2 YFSETQ.

This clone was observed once. V is TRBV3-1 (or the pseudogene TRBV3-2) and J is TRBJ1-2; tentative D call: TRBD1 (5 bases). Germline values: CDR1 LGHDT, CDR2 YNNKEL (reference sequence). This CDR3 has 13 residues. The V gene lost 1 base and the J gene lost 4 bases, with 7 bases spanning the gap. The chain's CDR3 is CASSQGRGYGYTF. The DNA for the CDR3 is TGTGCCAGCAGCCAAGGAAGGGGCTATGGCTACACCTTC.

The J gene is TRBJ2-1, the V gene TRBV11-3, with D tentatively TRBD2 (5 bases). With 2 bases removed from V and 0 bases from J, the gap between germline ends came to 11 bases. Germline V CDR1 and CDR2: SGHNT, YENEEA. This CDR3 has 16 amino acids. The CDR3 loop reads CASSLTLASSYNEQFF. CDR3 DNA: TGTGCCAGCAGCTTAACTTTAGCGAGCTCCTACAATGAGCAGTTCTTC. Full variable domain (missing parts from reference TRBV11-3 and TRBJ2-1): EAGVVQSPRYKIIEKKQPVAFWCNPISGHNTLYWYLQNLGQGPELLIRYENEEAVDDSQLPKDRFSAERLKGVDSTLKIQPAELGDSAVYLCASSLTLASSYNEQFFGPGTRLTVL.

The chain carries TRBV2 and TRBJ2-7, with 8 bases lining up with TRBD1. Germline V lookup: CDR1 SNHLY, CDR2 FYNNEI. There are 14 residues in the CDR3. V dropped 4 bases and J dropped 2; count of bases not matched to a gene: 4. CDR3 protein: CASSVLQGAYEQYF. The CDR3 coding sequence is TGTGCCAGCAGTGTTTTACAGGGGGCCTACGAGCAGTACTTC.

This clone has only a few counts. The chain employs TRBV7-9 and TRBJ2-7, with TRBD2 matching over 7 bases. Looked up from germline, CDR1 is SEHNR and CDR2 is FQNEAQ (reference sequence). The CDR3 length is 13 residues. With V trimmed by 5 bases and J by 7 bases, 8 bases remained unmatched. The chain's CDR3 is CASSARTGREQYF. The CDR3 nucleotides are TGTGCCAGCAGCGCCCGTACCGGGAGGGAGCAGTACTTC. The full variable domain, completed using reference TRBV7-9 and TRBJ2-7, is DTGVSQNPRHKITKRGQNVTFRCDPISEHNRLYWYRQTLGQGPEFLTYFQNEAQLEKSRLLSDRFSAERPKGSFSTLEIQRTEQGDSAMYLCASSARTGREQYFGPGTRLTVT.

This chain links TRBV5-1 with TRBJ1-4; D is undetermined. The CDR3 is 14 residues long. CDR1 and CDR2 (germline): SGHRS, YFSETQ. V lost 2 bases, J lost 7 bases, and 12 bases lay in between. The CDR3 reads CASSFSGRSEKLFF. Here the CDR3 DNA reads TGCGCCAGCAGCTTCAGCGGGCGAAGTGAAAAACTGTTTTTT.

The chain has TRBV5-6 and TRBJ2-3; D call uncertain. Germline lookup yields CDR1 SGHDT and CDR2 YYEEEE. V was trimmed by 4 bases and J by 2 bases, leaving 11 bases between them. This CDR3 comprises 14 residues. The CDR3 spells CASSPVRNTDTQYF. In DNA, the CDR3 is TGTGCCAGCAGCCCAGTGCGGAACACAGATACGCAGTATTTT.

The rearrangement uses TRBV13 and TRBJ2-2; TRBD2 matches 8 bases. Looked up from germline, CDR1 is PRHDT and CDR2 is FYEKMQ (reference sequence). The ends lost 5 bases at V and 1 base at J; junction bases unmatched: 3. The CDR3 runs to 15 residues. The CDR3 sequence: CASSQLAGNTGELFF. The CDR3 nucleotides are TGTGCCAGCAGCCAGCTAGCGGGGAACACCGGGGAGCTGTTTTTT.

The genes are TRBV10-3 and TRBJ2-3; 9 positions match TRBD1. The germline gives CDR1 ENHRY, CDR2 SYGVKD. The CDR3 loop spans 16 amino acids. Trimming took 8 bases from V and 0 from J; bases not matched to a gene: 9. CDR3 in DNA: TGTGCCATCGGGGGCCCGGGACAGGGAAGCACAGATACGCAGTATTTT. Protein sequence: CAIGGPGQGSTDTQYF.

V is TRBV19 and J is TRBJ2-1; the D is unclear. Germline V lookup: CDR1 LNHDA, CDR2 SQIVND (reference sequence). The CDR3 is made up of 12 amino acids. Trimming removed 8 bases from V and 8 bases from J, with 13 bases in between. The CDR3 nucleotides are TGTGCCAGTTCTAAGAACCGGGATGAGCAGTTCTTC. Translation: CASSKNRDEQFF.

J is TRBJ1-2 and V is TRBV29-1; D gene ambiguous. With 6 bases removed from V and 2 bases from J, the gap between germline ends came to 7 bases. CDR3 length: 11 residues. Germline V gene sequence: CDR1 SQVTM, CDR2 ANQGSEA. In DNA, the CDR3 is TGCAGCGTCTGGGAGAACTATGGCTACACCTTC. Translation: CSVWENYGYTF.

This chain joins TRBV4-1 and TRBJ1-6; the D gene is possibly TRBD1 (5 bases). From germline, CDR1 is MGHRA and CDR2 YSYEKL. V gave up 2 bases and J gave up 11 bases, with 10 bases separating them. The CDR3 sequence is 13 residues long. CDR3 protein: CASSQWGDTPLHF. The CDR3 DNA sequence: TGCGCCAGCAGCCAATGGGGGGATACACCCCTCCACTTT.

V usage is TRBV11-3 and J usage is TRBJ1-3, with 7 positions matching TRBD1. The germline gives CDR1 SGHNT, CDR2 YENEEA. The V and J ends lost 5 bases and 3 bases, in that order; junction bases with no gene match: 13. The CDR3 is made up of 17 amino acids. The CDR3 region is CASSRLGTDVVGNTIYF. The CDR3 nucleotides are TGTGCCAGCAGCCGATTAGGGACAGACGTTGTTGGAAACACCATATATTTT.

This clone was found once. J is TRBJ1-2 and V is TRBV11-2, with 9 bases matching TRBD1. The CDR3 consists of 19 residues. CDR1 is SGHAT and CDR2 is FQNNGV in the germline V gene. Trimming removed 4 bases from V and 0 bases from J; junction bases left unmatched: 15. As DNA, the CDR3 is TGTGCCAGCAGCTCACTGCGCCCGGGACAGGGTTCAACTAACTATGGCTACACCTTC. Protein product: CASSSLRPGQGSTNYGYTF.

V gene TRBV7-9 combines with J gene TRBJ2-2; D remains unclear. Germline CDR1 and CDR2: SEHNR and FQNEAQ (reference sequence). The CDR3 has 15 residues. Trimming removed 0 bases at V and 3 bases at J, with 8 bases between. CDR3 sequence (DNA): TGTGCCAGCAGCTTAGCGTTGGGCGACACCGGGGAGCTGTTTTTT. It specifies CASSLALGDTGELFF.

The chain recombines TRBV28 with TRBJ1-2; D not resolved. Deletions cut 2 bases from V and 6 bases from J, with 7 bases between. There are 12 residues in the CDR3. Germline-derived CDR1 and CDR2 are MDHEN and SYDVKM. The CDR3 here is CASSLTGNGYTF. The CDR3 region has the DNA TGTGCCAGCAGTTTAACCGGGAATGGCTACACCTTC.

The count of this clone is one. This chain joins TRBV7-3 and TRBJ2-1; TRBD2 matches at 11 bases. Germline CDR1 and CDR2: SGHTA and FQGTGA. The CDR3 has 19 residues. V trimming: 3 bases; J trimming: 2 bases; junction bases outside the gene matches: 12. CDR3 nucleotide sequence: TGTGCCAGCAGCTTTTTATCACTAGCGGGAGCCACAACCTACAATGAGCAGTTCTTC. Protein sequence: CASSFLSLAGATTYNEQFF. Together with reference TRBV7-3 and TRBJ2-1, the CDR3 gives the full variable domain: GAGVSQTPSNKVTEKGKYVELRCDPISGHTALYWYRQSLGQGPEFLIYFQGTGAADDSGLPNDRFFAVRPEGSVSTLKIQRTERGDSAVYLCASSFLSLAGATTYNEQFFGPGTRLTVL.

This chain links TRBV19 with TRBJ1-3; D gene uncertain. Germline lookup yields CDR1 LNHDA and CDR2 SQIVND (reference sequence). The CDR3 has 12 residues. V lost 3 bases and J lost 4, with 4 bases in between. CDR3 bases: TGTGCCAGTAGTATCCCGGGAAACACCATATATTTT. Translated: CASSIPGNTIYF.

This clone was detected only a few times. CDR3 coding DNA: TGTGCCAGCAGGCGGGATACTTACACCGGGGAGCTGTTTTTT. This encodes CASRRDTYTGELFF. The chain links TRBV7-3 to TRBJ2-2; perhaps TRBD2 as D (6 bases). The CDR3 is 14 amino acids. Germline V gene lookup returns CDR1 SGHTA and CDR2 FQGTGA. V lost 6 bases and J lost 3, with 11 bases in between.